The sequence of this T cell receptor (beta chain) was determined in a study of T cell repertoires in cytomegalovirus infection. Study at large: TCR beta signatures that were public indicated CMV infection and matching HLA type.

This clonotype was seen many times. Its target is unknown. Trimming stripped 3 bases from V and 6 bases from J, with 5 bases between. The CDR3 is made up of 12 amino acids. Germline lookup yields CDR1 LGHNA and CDR2 YSLEER. Using its own MiXCR run on the reads, TCRdb lists one record per CDR3 protein. The sample contains around 250,000 distinct CDR3 sequences, about a sixth of which appear only once. The study, taken as a whole, reports: Within the response measured ex vivo, HLA-C-restricted CMV-specific TCR beta clonotypes were dominant. Identification of carriers of CMV plus the relevant HLA was achieved through cumulative public TCR beta family frequency.

Sequencing was done on a sample of CD8+ T cells from PBMCs. This TCR derives from a human donor in good health (CMV status not recorded). Some clones in this sample may be carry-over from other donors' samples. J is TRBJ2-2 and V is TRBV4-3; no clear D. The CDR3 nucleotides are TGCGCCAGCAGCCATTGGGCCGGGGAGCTGTTTTTT. It yields the protein CASSHWAGELFF.